These T cell receptor beta chains were read from a single sample in a study of blood T cell repertoires in COVID-19. Sequencing was performed with immunoSEQ multiplex PCR; in TCRdb, only in-frame clones are kept and a portion is missing. The table shows 80,000 to 100,000 clones, with approximately 72% occurring only once. Sequenced input: peripheral blood. Receptor source: a man between 70 and 80 years old with acute or convalescent COVID-19. Each CDR3 is given with its conserved first and last residue.

j_call,v_call,cdr3_aa
TRBJ2-1,TRBV19,CASSRFSGTGSNNEQFF
TRBJ1-1,TRBV5-4,CASSLKAVNTEAFF
TRBJ2-7,TRBV28,CASSRPWSGSAEQYF
TRBJ2-1,TRBV5-6,CASSLVLASSDNEQFF
TRBJ1-1,TRBV19,CASSIDPGGRASTEAFF
TRBJ2-7,TRBV27,CASSSRGSGSNEQYF
TRBJ2-3,TRBV19,CASSIGRLGTDTQYF
TRBJ2-3,TRBV24-1,CATSRSLVTDTQYF
TRBJ2-2,TRBV4-3,CASSQDGTLNTGELFF
TRBJ2-3,TRBV21-1,CASSKGTSGRLTDTQYF
TRBJ2-1,TRBV28,CASSLRFSGNEQFF
TRBJ2-1,TRBV6-5,CASRDVLAGYNEQFF
TRBJ2-4,TRBV18,CASSPGVIQGNIQYF
TRBJ1-4,TRBV18,CASSPTQANEKLFF
TRBJ1-3,TRBV28,CASIWRTGSSGNTIYF
TRBJ1-1,TRBV29-1,CSVKPRGGTEAFF
TRBJ2-2,TRBV5-4,CASSFTFPTAELFF
TRBJ2-1,TRBV6-2/TRBV6-3,CASSYSGVAGDNEQFF
TRBJ1-2,TRBV27,CASSLSRGGADGYTF
TRBJ2-5,TRBV2,CASTSRVKETQYF
TRBJ1-1,TRBV3-1/TRBV3-2,CASSPGTGLDTEAFF
TRBJ1-2,TRBV14,CASRGTGVAYGYTF
TRBJ1-1,TRBV2,CASSKGHTNTEAFF
TRBJ1-1,TRBV9,CASSGRQGAMNTEAFF
TRBJ1-2,TRBV5-6,CASSDTGGNGYTF
TRBJ1-3,TRBV2,CASSEAQGGTIYF
TRBJ2-7,TRBV6-6,CASKQTGLASYEQYF
TRBJ2-1,TRBV5-6,CASSLLGLKRDEQFF